The 21 T cell receptor beta chains in this list originate from one sample, sequenced in a study of cytomegalovirus exposure and HLA in healthy donors. In the PCR, 60 Vbeta and 13 Jbeta primers were used. Sequencing used immunoSEQ multiplex PCR; TCRdb keeps in-frame clones, though not all of them. The sample includes over 200,000 clones, 80% to 90% of them seen just once. The sample comprised PBMCs. The receptors derive from a woman younger than 35 in good health and CMV-seronegative.

The CDR3 spells CAIGIAGTDTQYF. The DNA of the CDR3 is TGTGCCATCGGCATAGCGGGAACAGATACGCAGTATTTT. This rearrangement joins TRBV5-6 to TRBJ2-3; TRBD2 matches at 8 bases. Germline CDR1 reads SGHDT; CDR2 reads YYEEEE. The trim removed 9 bases at V and 3 bases at J, leaving 6 bases unmatched. The CDR3 sequence is 13 residues long.

This rearrangement joins TRBV13 to TRBJ2-3, with 9 bases identical to TRBD2. The V segment lost 8 bases and the J segment 0 bases; nucleotides outside the gene matches: 6. This CDR3 has 15 amino acids. Germline V gene sequence: CDR1 PRHDT, CDR2 FYEKMQ (reference sequence). The CDR3 reads CASQAGGISTDTQYF. The CDR3 nucleotides are TGTGCCAGCCAGGCGGGGGGGATTAGCACAGATACGCAGTATTTT. The full variable domain, completed using reference TRBV13 and TRBJ2-3, is AAGVIQSPRHLIKEKRETATLKCYPIPRHDTVYWYQQGPGQDPQFLISFYEKMQSDKGSIPDRFSAQQFSDYHSELNMSSLELGDSALYFCASQAGGISTDTQYFGPGTRLTVL.

The rearrangement uses TRBV6-5 and TRBJ2-5, with a possible D match to TRBD1 (6 bases). V was cut by 0 bases and J by 2 bases, with 10 bases left in between. Per the germline V gene, CDR1 is MNHEY and CDR2 is SVGAGI. The CDR3 totals 15 residues. The CDR3 DNA reads as TGTGCCAGCAGTTACTCTAGGACAGCGCAAGAGACCCAGTACTTC. This encodes CASSYSRTAQETQYF.

This chain links TRBV4-2 with TRBJ2-4; 9 bases align to TRBD1. Germline loops: CDR1 LGHNA, CDR2 YNFKEQ. The length of the CDR3 is 14 residues. Trimming took 1 base from V and 6 from J; bases not matched to a gene: 1. This CDR3 reads CASSQGGQGNIQYF. The CDR3 DNA is TGTGCCAGCAGCCAAGGGGGACAGGGAAACATTCAGTACTTC.

The chain has TRBV4-2 and TRBJ2-4, with 15 nucleotides matching TRBD2. Trimming took 1 base from V and 9 from J; bases not matched to a gene: 4. This CDR3 comprises 16 residues. The germline V gene has CDR1 LGHNA and CDR2 YNFKEQ. CDR3 bases: TGTGCCAGCAGCCAAGGGACTAGCGGGGGGGCTGGCATTCAGTACTTC. The encoded protein is CASSQGTSGGAGIQYF.

V usage is TRBV5-1 and J usage is TRBJ2-7; no firm D call. Trimming cost V 4 bases and J 4 bases, with 9 bases left between them. This CDR3 has 12 residues. Germline V lookup: CDR1 SGHRS, CDR2 YFSETQ. The CDR3 DNA sequence: TGCGCCAGCAGCCCCCTCGGGTACGAGCAGTACTTC. Translation: CASSPLGYEQYF.

This clone was seen only a few times. This sequence joins TRBV9 and TRBJ2-5; D is unresolved. Germline assignment: CDR1 SGDLS and CDR2 YYNGEE. This CDR3 region has 10 residues. Trimming took 1 base from V and 9 from J, leaving 4 bases between them. CDR3 amino acids: CASSVPAQYF. The DNA of the CDR3 is TGTGCCAGCAGCGTACCGGCCCAGTACTTC.

For the CDR3, the DNA is TGTGCCAGCAGCTTATACCTTTCCCGAGCCACCGGGGAGCTGTTTTTT. Translated: CASSLYLSRATGELFF. The chain uses TRBV7-7 and TRBJ2-2, with D uncertain. V lost 2 bases, J lost 4 bases, and 14 bases lay in between. CDR1 SSHAT and CDR2 FNYEAQ come from the germline V gene (reference sequence). The CDR3 sequence is 16 residues long.

J is TRBJ2-7 and V is TRBV4-1, with 11 bases matching TRBD1. Germline-derived CDR1 and CDR2 are MGHRA and YSYEKL. Germline trimming cut 7 bases from V and 5 bases from J; bases unmatched to any gene: 7. The CDR3 covers 14 residues. CDR3 nucleotide sequence: TGCGCCAGCACCCGGACAGGGGGCATGGACGAGCAGTACTTC. This sequence encodes CASTRTGGMDEQYF.

The chain is built from TRBV5-6 and TRBJ1-1, with 9 bases that match TRBD1. The CDR3 totals 16 residues. Germline V lookup: CDR1 SGHDT, CDR2 YYEEEE. V dropped 4 bases and J dropped 4; count of bases not matched to a gene: 11. CDR3 loop: CASSKDRGSQATEAFF. The CDR3 DNA is TGTGCCAGCAGCAAGGACAGGGGTAGTCAGGCCACTGAAGCTTTCTTT.

V gene TRBV19 combines with J gene TRBJ1-5; D remains ambiguous. Trimming shortened V by 7 bases and J by 6 bases, and 13 bases separated the two germline ends. Germline V gene lookup returns CDR1 LNHDA and CDR2 SQIVND (reference sequence). The CDR3 contains 13 residues. CDR3 nucleotides: TGTGCCAGTACCTCCACTGGCGGTCAGCCCCAGCATTTT. Encoded protein: CASTSTGGQPQHF.

Only one count was recorded for this clone. The rearrangement joins TRBV7-3 to TRBJ2-1; D not certain. V was clipped by 3 bases and J by 4 bases, with 10 bases between them. The CDR3 sequence is 14 residues long. The germline V gene has CDR1 SGHTA and CDR2 FQGTGA. For the CDR3, the DNA is TGTGCCAGCAGCTTGAAGTTCGGTTACAATGAGCAGTTCTTC. Protein sequence: CASSLKFGYNEQFF.

This clone was picked up one time. The chain joins TRBV29-1 to TRBJ1-5; tentatively, D is TRBD1 (5 bases). Germline V gene sequence: CDR1 SQVTM, CDR2 ANQGSEA. The length of the CDR3 is 12 residues. V was trimmed by 7 bases and J by 3 bases, leaving 10 bases between them. The CDR3 is CSAGHSNQPQHF. CDR3 nucleotides: TGCAGCGCAGGACACTCCAATCAGCCCCAGCATTTT. The whole variable domain, remainder taken from reference TRBV29-1 and TRBJ1-5, is SAVISQKPSRDICQRGTSLTIQCQVDSQVTMMFWYRQQPGQSLTLIATANQGSEATYESGFVIDKFPISRPNLTFSTLTVSNMSPEDSSIYLCSAGHSNQPQHFGDGTRLSIL.

CDR3 DNA sequence: TGCGCCAGCAGCAGACTAGGCCCAGATACGCAGTATTTT. This encodes CASSRLGPDTQYF. This chain uses TRBV5-1 with TRBJ2-3; D perhaps matches TRBD2 (6 bases). Germline V gene sequence: CDR1 SGHRS, CDR2 YFSETQ. The germline V and J ends were trimmed by 4 bases and 4 bases, with 10 bases remaining between them. This CDR3 is 13 amino acids long.

The V gene is TRBV7-9, the J gene TRBJ1-1; 7 nucleotides agree with TRBD1. This CDR3 contains 15 residues. In germline, CDR1 is SEHNR, CDR2 FQNEAQ (reference sequence). V was pared by 7 bases and J by 1 base, with 9 bases of the junction left unmatched. The CDR3 region has the DNA TGTGCCAGCACTCCCGACAGGGCAGGGAACACTGAAGCTTTCTTT. Translating gives CASTPDRAGNTEAFF.

The V and J genes are TRBV4-3 and TRBJ2-3; TRBD2 agrees at 9 bases. The CDR3 runs to 17 residues. V lost 0 bases to trimming and J lost 3 bases; unmatched junction nucleotides: 7. Germline lookup yields CDR1 LGHNA and CDR2 YSLEER. The CDR3 spells CASSQDAGGAETDTQYF. CDR3 in DNA: TGCGCCAGCAGCCAAGATGCGGGGGGGGCCGAGACAGATACGCAGTATTTT.

The chain combines TRBV6-1 with TRBJ2-4; a weak D match, TRBD1 (6 bases). V was shortened by 3 bases and J by 3 bases, with 24 bases between the two germline ends. Germline-derived CDR1 and CDR2 are MNHNS and SASEGT. The CDR3 runs 19 residues. The CDR3 reads CASSEGPGGPTGSKNIQYF. The DNA of the CDR3 is TGTGCCAGCAGTGAGGGCCCCGGCGGGCCCACAGGGAGCAAAAACATTCAGTACTTC.

The chain joins TRBV7-2 to TRBJ2-7, with a possible D match to TRBD2 (5 bases). The CDR3 totals 14 residues. CDR1 and CDR2 from the germline V gene are SGHTA and FQGNSA. The V end was cut by 1 base, the J end by 8 bases, with 15 bases between. The CDR3 is CASSLGRQRIQQYF. In DNA form, the CDR3 reads TGTGCCAGCAGCTTAGGACGGCAGCGGATCCAGCAGTACTTC.

In this sample, this clone turned up once. The sample has other DNA sequences that encode this CDR3 too. The chain is built from TRBV5-4 and TRBJ2-3; 12 nucleotides line up with TRBD2. J was trimmed by 2 bases and V by 0 bases; bases with no gene match: 1. The CDR3 totals 16 residues. Per germline, CDR1 SGHNT and CDR2 YYREEE (reference sequence). This CDR3 reads CASSLGLAGDTDTQYF. CDR3 DNA: TGTGCCAGCAGCTTGGGACTAGCGGGGGACACAGATACGCAGTATTTT.

CDR3 coding DNA: TGTGCCAGCAGCGCAGCGGGCCTCAGCTCCTACGAGCAGTACTTC. Its protein is CASSAAGLSSYEQYF. The chain joins TRBV9 to TRBJ2-7, with a weak D call TRBD2 (6 bases). V was cut by 3 bases and J by 0 bases, with 13 bases left in between. The CDR3 is made up of 15 amino acids. Germline V gives CDR1 SGDLS, CDR2 YYNGEE.

V gene TRBV4-2 combines with J gene TRBJ1-2, with D maybe TRBD1 (5 bases). CDR1 and CDR2 (germline): LGHNA, YNFKEQ. This CDR3 has 14 amino acids. V lost 0 bases and J lost 3, with 8 bases in between. The DNA of the CDR3 is TGTGCCAGCAGCCAAGACAGGGCCTACTATGGCTACACCTTC. Translation gives CASSQDRAYYGYTF.